These 5 T cell receptor beta chains originate from one sample sequenced in a study of cytomegalovirus exposure and HLA in healthy donors (dated by TCRdb to about 2017). The library came from the immunoSEQ multiplex PCR assay. For the multiplex PCR, a mixture combining 60 forward primers for TCR Vbeta segments and 13 reverse primers for TCR Jbeta segments was used. In its TCRdb copy, this immuneACCESS table keeps in-frame sequences only and misses some clones. Where compared with another copy, unresolved V genes explain less than half of these, and the others have no known cause. This sample gives about 170,000 clones in total; around three quarters of them show up just once. The top ten constitute less than 2.5% of the sample. The sample taken for sequencing was PBMCs. These receptors all stem from a woman between 50 and 59 years old in good health and CMV-seronegative.

This clone has only one observation. V and J are TRBV5-1 and TRBJ2-7, with TRBD2 matching 8 bases. V shed 4 bases and J 2 bases; nucleotides not matched to a gene: 20. Germline V CDR1 and CDR2: SGHRS, YFSETQ. This CDR3 is 19 amino acids long. CDR3 sequence (DNA): TGCGCCAGCAGCGGGGGTCGTGGGTCTGTTGGAGCGGGAGCCTACGAGCAGTACTTC. It is translated as CASSGGRGSVGAGAYEQYF.

This clone appeared a few times. The chain is built from TRBV19 and TRBJ2-4; 7 nucleotides align to TRBD1. The germline V gene encodes CDR1 LNHDA and CDR2 SQIVND (reference sequence). Trimming cost V 3 bases and J 8 bases; bases outside gene matches: 4. The CDR3 sequence is 13 residues long. The CDR3 nucleotides are TGTGCCAGTAGTATCCAGGGGGTGTACATTCAGTACTTC. Its translation is CASSIQGVYIQYF. Using reference TRBV19 and TRBJ2-4 for the parts outside the CDR3, the full variable domain is DGGITQSPKYLFRKEGQNVTLSCEQNLNHDAMYWYRQDPGQGLRLIYYSQIVNDFQKGDIAEGYSVSREKKESFPLTVTSAQKNPTAFYLCASSIQGVYIQYFGAGTRLSVL.

In its sample, this clone was seen a few times. This chain's CDR3 is CASSYGDRVGQPQHF. The CDR3 DNA is TGTGCCAGCAGTTACGGAGACAGGGTTGGTCAGCCCCAGCATTTT. This chain uses TRBV6-6 with TRBJ1-5, with TRBD1 identical over 7 bases. Germline V gives CDR1 MNHNY, CDR2 SVGAGI (reference sequence). This CDR3 is built from 15 residues. Trimming cost V 2 bases and J 6 bases; bases outside gene matches: 7.

The chain links TRBV11-2 to TRBJ2-1; 7 positions match TRBD2. Germline V CDR1 and CDR2: SGHAT, FQNNGV. After removal of 1 base from V and 7 bases from J, the junction contained 13 bases not matched to a gene. The CDR3 loop spans 17 amino acids. The CDR3 region has the DNA TGTGCCAGCAGCTTAGTCCTTAGGCGGGAGCTTGGGAATGAGCAGTTCTTC. It specifies CASSLVLRRELGNEQFF.

Turning to this clone: The junction and the germline gene differ at one end; a read error may be behind it. The same CDR3 also results from other DNA sequences found in this sample. The chain combines TRBV11-2 with TRBJ1-6; D might be TRBD1 (5 bases). CDR3 length: 16 residues. CDR1 is SGHAT and CDR2 is FQNNGV in the germline V gene. CDR3 in amino acids: CASRLQGNSYNSPLHF. The DNA for the CDR3 is TGTGCCAGCAGGTTGCAGGGTAACTCCTATAATTCCCCCCTCCACTTT.